This TCR beta chain was documented in a study of CD8 T cells in Susac syndrome. This CDR3 is 14 amino acids long. V lost 5 bases to trimming and J lost 13 bases; unmatched junction nucleotides: 6. Per germline, CDR1 MNHEY and CDR2 SMNVEV (reference sequence). Random-hexamer reverse transcription was applied to roughly 0.45 to 1 ug RNA. TCRdb re-derived calls from the immunoSEQ multiplex PCR reads in MiXCR, one entry per CDR3 protein. The sample has around 130,000 distinct CDR3 sequences, 75% to 90% seen once. Negative isolation was used for CD8+ and CD4+ T cells and FACS enrichment for TEMRA cells. The chain carries TRBV27 and TRBJ1-6; 12 bases are shared with TRBD1. Sequencing was done on a sample of CD8+ T cells from PBMCs. This sequence was found in a human donor with multiple sclerosis. CDR3 in amino acids: CASSPGTGGFPLHF. The CDR3 DNA follows: TGTGCCAGCAGTCCCGGGACAGGGGGCTTTCCCCTCCACTTT.